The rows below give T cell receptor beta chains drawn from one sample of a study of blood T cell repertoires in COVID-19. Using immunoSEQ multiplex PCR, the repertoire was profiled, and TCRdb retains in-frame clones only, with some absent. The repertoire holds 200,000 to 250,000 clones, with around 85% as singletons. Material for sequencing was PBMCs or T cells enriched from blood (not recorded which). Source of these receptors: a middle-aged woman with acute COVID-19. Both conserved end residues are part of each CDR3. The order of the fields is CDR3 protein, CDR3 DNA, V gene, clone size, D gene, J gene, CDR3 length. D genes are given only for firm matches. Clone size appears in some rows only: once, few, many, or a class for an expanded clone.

cdr3_aa: CASSLSGGAYNEQFF; cdr3_nt: TGCGCCAGCAGCCTGAGCGGGGGGGCCTACAATGAGCAGTTCTTC; v_call: TRBV5-1; clone_size: .; d_call: TRBD2; j_call: TRBJ2-1; cdr3_length: 15
cdr3_aa: CASSEERGIGAQYF; cdr3_nt: TGTGCCAGCAGTGAAGAGCGAGGGATTGGGGCCCAGTACTTC; v_call: TRBV2; clone_size: .; d_call: .; j_call: TRBJ2-5; cdr3_length: 14
cdr3_aa: CASSVGTGGVHEQYF; cdr3_nt: TGTGCCAGCAGCGTGGGGACAGGGGGAGTGCACGAGCAGTACTTC; v_call: TRBV9; clone_size: .; d_call: TRBD1; j_call: TRBJ2-7; cdr3_length: 15
cdr3_aa: CAISESESGQGKFF; cdr3_nt: TGTGCCATCAGTGAGTCGGAGTCGGGACAGGGAAAGTTCTTC; v_call: TRBV10-3; clone_size: .; d_call: TRBD1; j_call: TRBJ2-1; cdr3_length: 14
cdr3_aa: CASSGDSGEAFF; cdr3_nt: TGTGCCAGCAGTGGGGACTCGGGTGAAGCTTTCTTT; v_call: TRBV28; clone_size: once; d_call: .; j_call: TRBJ1-1; cdr3_length: 12
cdr3_aa: CASSLTGTGFLGEQYF; cdr3_nt: TGTGCCAGCAGTCTTACCGGGACAGGGTTCTTGGGGGAGCAGTACTTC; v_call: TRBV3-1/TRBV3-2; clone_size: .; d_call: TRBD1; j_call: TRBJ2-7; cdr3_length: 16
cdr3_aa: CASSYSASYEQYF; cdr3_nt: TGTGCCAGCAGTTATAGCGCCTCCTACGAGCAGTACTTC; v_call: TRBV12-3/TRBV12-4; clone_size: .; d_call: .; j_call: TRBJ2-7; cdr3_length: 13
cdr3_aa: CASSQGTSRYNEQFF; cdr3_nt: TGCGCCAGCAGCCAGGGGACTAGCAGGTACAATGAGCAGTTCTTC; v_call: TRBV4-3; clone_size: .; d_call: TRBD2; j_call: TRBJ2-1; cdr3_length: 15
cdr3_aa: CASSENGPGAGDGYTF; cdr3_nt: TGTGCCAGCAGTGAAAACGGGCCTGGAGCGGGAGATGGCTACACCTTC; v_call: TRBV2; clone_size: .; d_call: .; j_call: TRBJ1-2; cdr3_length: 16
cdr3_aa: CASRMGPMNTEAFF; cdr3_nt: TGTGCCAGCAGGATGGGGCCCATGAACACTGAAGCTTTCTTT; v_call: TRBV28; clone_size: once; d_call: .; j_call: TRBJ1-1; cdr3_length: 14
cdr3_aa: CASSVTGYNSPLHF; cdr3_nt: TGTGCCAGCAGCGTGACAGGGTATAATTCACCCCTCCACTTT; v_call: TRBV3-1/TRBV3-2; clone_size: .; d_call: TRBD1; j_call: TRBJ1-6; cdr3_length: 14
cdr3_aa: CASSQDPGHRTEAFF; cdr3_nt: TGTGCCAGCAGCCAAGATCCGGGACATCGCACTGAAGCTTTCTTT; v_call: TRBV3-1/TRBV3-2; clone_size: .; d_call: .; j_call: TRBJ1-1; cdr3_length: 15
cdr3_aa: CASSVGTDNQPQHF; cdr3_nt: TGTGCCAGCAGCGTAGGGACAGACAATCAGCCCCAGCATTTT; v_call: TRBV9; clone_size: once; d_call: .; j_call: TRBJ1-5; cdr3_length: 14
cdr3_aa: CASRPSGAGGRTGELFF; cdr3_nt: TGTGCCAGCCGACCTTCCGGGGCAGGGGGCCGGACCGGGGAGCTGTTTTTT; v_call: TRBV27; clone_size: .; d_call: TRBD1; j_call: TRBJ2-2; cdr3_length: 17
cdr3_aa: CASSLDRGRPTRETQYF; cdr3_nt: TGTGCCAGCAGCTTAGACCGCGGGAGGCCGACCCGAGAGACCCAGTACTTC; v_call: TRBV11-2; clone_size: .; d_call: TRBD2; j_call: TRBJ2-5; cdr3_length: 17
cdr3_aa: CASRTGTSGSHYSYNEQFF; cdr3_nt: TGTGCCAGCAGGACCGGGACTAGCGGGTCCCATTACTCCTACAATGAGCAGTTCTTC; v_call: TRBV27; clone_size: .; d_call: TRBD2; j_call: TRBJ2-1; cdr3_length: 19
cdr3_aa: CASSERDTQYF; cdr3_nt: TGTGCCAGCAGTGAGAGGGATACGCAGTATTTT; v_call: TRBV2; clone_size: .; d_call: .; j_call: TRBJ2-3; cdr3_length: 11
cdr3_aa: CASSEGQVLNQPQHF; cdr3_nt: TGTGCCAGCAGTGAGGGACAGGTCCTCAATCAGCCCCAGCATTTT; v_call: TRBV2; clone_size: .; d_call: TRBD1; j_call: TRBJ1-5; cdr3_length: 15
cdr3_aa: CAIMAGSYNEQFF; cdr3_nt: TGTGCCATTATGGCGGGCTCCTACAATGAGCAGTTCTTC; v_call: TRBV10-3; clone_size: .; d_call: .; j_call: TRBJ2-1; cdr3_length: 13
cdr3_aa: CASSSLPGSYSGNTIYF; cdr3_nt: TGTGCCAGCAGCTCACTACCCGGATCCTACTCTGGAAACACCATATATTTT; v_call: TRBV28; clone_size: .; d_call: .; j_call: TRBJ1-3; cdr3_length: 17
cdr3_aa: CASSLGGTRLSDGYTF; cdr3_nt: TGTGCCAGCAGCTTAGGGGGGACACGCCTAAGTGATGGCTACACCTTC; v_call: TRBV11-1; clone_size: .; d_call: .; j_call: TRBJ1-2; cdr3_length: 16
cdr3_aa: CASSIRDRGSGANVLTF; cdr3_nt: TGTGCCAGTAGTATACGGGACAGGGGTTCTGGGGCCAACGTCCTGACTTTC; v_call: TRBV19; clone_size: .; d_call: TRBD1; j_call: TRBJ2-6; cdr3_length: 17
cdr3_aa: CASSPRDTGELFF; cdr3_nt: TGTGCCAGCAGCCCTCGAGACACCGGGGAGCTGTTTTTT; v_call: TRBV9; clone_size: .; d_call: .; j_call: TRBJ2-2; cdr3_length: 13
cdr3_aa: CASSILAAAETQYF; cdr3_nt: TGCGCCAGCAGCATTCTAGCGGCTGCAGAGACCCAGTACTTC; v_call: TRBV4-1; clone_size: .; d_call: TRBD2; j_call: TRBJ2-5; cdr3_length: 14
cdr3_aa: CASSLEFRGVNQPQHF; cdr3_nt: TGTGCCAGCAGCTTAGAGTTTCGGGGGGTCAATCAGCCCCAGCATTTT; v_call: TRBV7-7; clone_size: .; d_call: .; j_call: TRBJ1-5; cdr3_length: 16
cdr3_aa: CASSPLGTPRYGYTF; cdr3_nt: TGTGCCAGCAGCCCTCTCGGGACACCCCGCTATGGCTACACCTTC; v_call: TRBV27; clone_size: once; d_call: .; j_call: TRBJ1-2; cdr3_length: 15
cdr3_aa: CASSHKTSFNNEQFF; cdr3_nt: TGTGCCAGCAGCCATAAGACTAGCTTTAACAATGAGCAGTTCTTC; v_call: TRBV3-1/TRBV3-2; clone_size: .; d_call: TRBD2; j_call: TRBJ2-1; cdr3_length: 15
cdr3_aa: CAWRGDRVGPQHF; cdr3_nt: TGTGCCTGGAGGGGGGACAGGGTTGGGCCCCAGCATTTT; v_call: TRBV30; clone_size: .; d_call: TRBD1; j_call: TRBJ1-5; cdr3_length: 13
cdr3_aa: CASSIAPASSPLHF; cdr3_nt: TGTGCCAGCAGTATAGCCCCAGCATCCTCACCCCTCCACTTT; v_call: TRBV27; clone_size: .; d_call: .; j_call: TRBJ1-6; cdr3_length: 14
cdr3_aa: CASSPRLHQRSTDTQYF; cdr3_nt: TGTGCCAGTTCTCCTAGACTACACCAGAGGAGCACAGATACGCAGTATTTT; v_call: TRBV11-3; clone_size: .; d_call: .; j_call: TRBJ2-3; cdr3_length: 17
cdr3_aa: CASSQSSGTSGEQYF; cdr3_nt: TGTGCCAGCAGCCAAAGCTCCGGGACTAGCGGGGAGCAGTACTTC; v_call: TRBV3-1/TRBV3-2; clone_size: .; d_call: TRBD2; j_call: TRBJ2-7; cdr3_length: 15
cdr3_aa: CASSTGTVSNQPQHF; cdr3_nt: TGTGCCAGTTCGACCGGGACAGTAAGCAATCAGCCCCAGCATTTT; v_call: TRBV19; clone_size: .; d_call: TRBD1; j_call: TRBJ1-5; cdr3_length: 15
cdr3_aa: CASSLAQDPEYEQYF; cdr3_nt: TGTGCCAGCAGCTTAGCACAGGACCCAGAGTACGAGCAGTACTTC; v_call: TRBV11-3; clone_size: .; d_call: .; j_call: TRBJ2-7; cdr3_length: 15
cdr3_aa: CASSLLVGFDSPLHF; cdr3_nt: TGTGCCAGCAGTTTATTGGTGGGCTTCGATTCACCCCTCCACTTT; v_call: TRBV28; clone_size: .; d_call: .; j_call: TRBJ1-6; cdr3_length: 15
cdr3_aa: CASAEEQGNYEQYF; cdr3_nt: TGTGCCAGCGCAGAGGAACAGGGGAACTACGAGCAGTACTTC; v_call: TRBV27; clone_size: .; d_call: TRBD1; j_call: TRBJ2-7; cdr3_length: 14
cdr3_aa: CASSLLAGTQYF; cdr3_nt: TGTGCCAGCAGTTTACTAGCGGGGACGCAGTATTTT; v_call: TRBV12-3/TRBV12-4; clone_size: .; d_call: TRBD2; j_call: TRBJ2-3; cdr3_length: 12
cdr3_aa: CASSQVSGSTDTQYF; cdr3_nt: TGCGCCAGCAGCCAAGTGAGCGGCAGCACAGATACGCAGTATTTT; v_call: TRBV4-1; clone_size: .; d_call: .; j_call: TRBJ2-3; cdr3_length: 15
cdr3_aa: CASSPRDRETDTQYF; cdr3_nt: TGTGCCAGCAGTCCCCGGGACAGGGAAACAGATACGCAGTATTTT; v_call: TRBV27; clone_size: .; d_call: TRBD1; j_call: TRBJ2-3; cdr3_length: 15
cdr3_aa: CASSLLGIRDQETQYF; cdr3_nt: TGCGCCAGCAGCTTGCTGGGGATCAGGGACCAAGAGACCCAGTACTTC; v_call: TRBV5-1; clone_size: .; d_call: .; j_call: TRBJ2-5; cdr3_length: 16
cdr3_aa: CSVVWGGWADTQYF; cdr3_nt: TGCAGCGTTGTGTGGGGAGGGTGGGCAGATACGCAGTATTTT; v_call: TRBV29-1; clone_size: .; d_call: TRBD2; j_call: TRBJ2-3; cdr3_length: 14
cdr3_aa: CASSSLQGPSTYEQYF; cdr3_nt: TGTGCCAGCAGCAGTTTACAGGGGCCATCGACCTACGAGCAGTACTTC; v_call: TRBV11-2; clone_size: .; d_call: TRBD1; j_call: TRBJ2-7; cdr3_length: 16
cdr3_aa: CARYRQGGTEAFF; cdr3_nt: TGTGCCAGATATCGACAGGGAGGAACTGAAGCTTTCTTT; v_call: TRBV19; clone_size: .; d_call: TRBD1; j_call: TRBJ1-1; cdr3_length: 13
cdr3_aa: CASRIGDGAGPNNEQFF; cdr3_nt: TGTGCCAGCAGAATTGGGGACGGGGCGGGACCTAACAATGAGCAGTTCTTC; v_call: TRBV9; clone_size: .; d_call: .; j_call: TRBJ2-1; cdr3_length: 17
cdr3_aa: CASSNQPGQRGSPLHF; cdr3_nt: TGTGCCAGCAGCAATCAGCCGGGACAGAGAGGGTCACCCCTCCACTTT; v_call: TRBV3-1/TRBV3-2; clone_size: few; d_call: TRBD1; j_call: TRBJ1-6; cdr3_length: 16
cdr3_aa: CASSYSSPYNEQFF; cdr3_nt: TGTGCCAGCAGTTACTCGAGCCCTTACAATGAGCAGTTCTTC; v_call: TRBV6-6; clone_size: .; d_call: .; j_call: TRBJ2-1; cdr3_length: 14
cdr3_aa: CASSQGVSGQKLFF; cdr3_nt: TGCGCCAGCAGCCAGGGGGTCTCGGGACAGAAACTGTTTTTT; v_call: TRBV4-1; clone_size: .; d_call: TRBD1; j_call: TRBJ1-4; cdr3_length: 14
cdr3_aa: CASSRTGQQYF; cdr3_nt: TGTGCCAGCAGTAGGACAGGTCAGCAGTACTTC; v_call: TRBV6-2/TRBV6-3; clone_size: .; d_call: TRBD1; j_call: TRBJ2-4; cdr3_length: 11
cdr3_aa: CASSFPGSPPEDTQYF; cdr3_nt: TGTGCCAGCAGCTTTCCCGGTTCCCCTCCGGAGGATACGCAGTATTTT; v_call: TRBV7-8; clone_size: once; d_call: .; j_call: TRBJ2-3; cdr3_length: 16
cdr3_aa: CASSLVSGKNQPQHF; cdr3_nt: TGTGCCAGCAGCTTAGTTTCAGGGAAAAATCAGCCCCAGCATTTT; v_call: TRBV7-6; clone_size: .; d_call: .; j_call: TRBJ1-5; cdr3_length: 15
cdr3_aa: CASRTGTRQPQHF; cdr3_nt: TGTGCCAGCAGAACGGGGACACGTCAGCCCCAGCATTTT; v_call: TRBV2; clone_size: .; d_call: .; j_call: TRBJ1-5; cdr3_length: 13
cdr3_aa: CASSPFGLANTGELFF; cdr3_nt: TGTGCCAGCAGTCCTTTCGGACTAGCGAACACCGGGGAGCTGTTTTTT; v_call: TRBV27; clone_size: .; d_call: TRBD2; j_call: TRBJ2-2; cdr3_length: 16
cdr3_aa: CASTEFRAGQPQHF; cdr3_nt: TGTGCCAGTACCGAATTCCGCGCGGGTCAGCCCCAGCATTTT; v_call: TRBV19; clone_size: .; d_call: .; j_call: TRBJ1-5; cdr3_length: 14
cdr3_aa: CASSLGGRPQFF; cdr3_nt: TGTGCCAGCAGCTTAGGGGGGAGGCCGCAGTTCTTC; v_call: TRBV11-2; clone_size: .; d_call: .; j_call: TRBJ2-1; cdr3_length: 12
cdr3_aa: CASSQDINYLNNEQFF; cdr3_nt: TGTGCCAGCAGCCAAGATATTAACTATCTAAACAATGAGCAGTTCTTC; v_call: TRBV3-1/TRBV3-2; clone_size: .; d_call: .; j_call: TRBJ2-1; cdr3_length: 16
cdr3_aa: CASSQGRDEGEAFF; cdr3_nt: TGCGCCAGCAGCCAAGGAAGGGATGAGGGTGAAGCTTTCTTT; v_call: TRBV4-1; clone_size: once; d_call: .; j_call: TRBJ1-1; cdr3_length: 14
cdr3_aa: CASRIRDSNTEAFF; cdr3_nt: TGTGCCAGCAGGATAAGGGACAGCAACACTGAAGCTTTCTTT; v_call: TRBV27; clone_size: .; d_call: TRBD1; j_call: TRBJ1-1; cdr3_length: 14
cdr3_aa: CASSETGTEAFF; cdr3_nt: TGTGCCAGCAGTGAAACAGGGACTGAAGCTTTCTTT; v_call: TRBV2; clone_size: .; d_call: .; j_call: TRBJ1-1; cdr3_length: 12
cdr3_aa: CASSLAGDAQPQHF; cdr3_nt: TGTGCCAGCAGCTTGGCAGGGGACGCACAGCCCCAGCATTTT; v_call: TRBV5-6; clone_size: few; d_call: .; j_call: TRBJ1-5; cdr3_length: 14